This entry features one TCR beta chain sequence. This entry is derived from a study of technical replicates of blood from a handful of donors. TCRdb's table, derived via immunoSEQ multiplex PCR, lists solely in-frame clones and lacks some. The sample carries approximately 74,000 clones, 80% to 90% recorded once. V gave up 2 bases and J gave up 4 bases, with 14 bases separating them. This CDR3 region has 15 residues. Germline loops: CDR1 MGHRA, CDR2 YSYEKL. This clonotype was obtained from a human donor in good health. Some clones in this sample may be carry-over from other donors' samples. Sequenced: PBMCs. This chain uses TRBV4-1 with TRBJ1-2; D is unresolved. The chain's CDR3 is CASSQRGPILYGYTF. CDR3 DNA: TGCGCCAGCAGCCAACGAGGGCCAATTCTCTATGGCTACACCTTC.